The source of this T cell receptor beta chain is a study of vaccination effects on CD4 cells after COVID-19. CDR1 is SEHNR and CDR2 is FQNEAQ in the germline V gene (reference sequence). The CDR3 sequence is 17 residues long. Trimming cost V 2 bases and J 1 base; bases outside gene matches: 11. This clone turned up a few times. The antigen remains undetermined. Study-level findings and limits: Convalescent patients were few in the study, and early post-infection timepoints were absent.

Sequencing in the ViraFEST assay came after antigen-specific CD4+ T cells had been expanded with viral peptide pools, which were used to stimulate PBMC. Following 10 days of culture, CD4+ T cells were isolated. None of these healthy vaccinees had been infected with SARS-CoV-2 before vaccination. Cultures of about 2 million PBMC per well contained about 11 IU/ml IL-2 plus 10 ug/ml peptides. The protocol was immunoSEQ multiplex PCR, while the TCRdb copy is restricted to in-frame clones and leaves out a portion. The sample lists 20,000 to 25,000 clones, 65% to 85% occurring once. This material consisted of CD4+ T cells from PBMCs cultured with HCoV-NL63 spike peptides, taken before COVID-19 vaccination. The receptor's source is a human donor who received a COVID-19 vaccine. The V call is TRBV7-9, the J call TRBJ2-7; TRBD1 agrees at 7 bases. CDR3 loop: CASSLPQGDTRSYEQYF. In DNA form, the CDR3 reads TGTGCCAGCAGCTTACCTCAGGGGGACACAAGGTCCTACGAGCAGTACTTC.